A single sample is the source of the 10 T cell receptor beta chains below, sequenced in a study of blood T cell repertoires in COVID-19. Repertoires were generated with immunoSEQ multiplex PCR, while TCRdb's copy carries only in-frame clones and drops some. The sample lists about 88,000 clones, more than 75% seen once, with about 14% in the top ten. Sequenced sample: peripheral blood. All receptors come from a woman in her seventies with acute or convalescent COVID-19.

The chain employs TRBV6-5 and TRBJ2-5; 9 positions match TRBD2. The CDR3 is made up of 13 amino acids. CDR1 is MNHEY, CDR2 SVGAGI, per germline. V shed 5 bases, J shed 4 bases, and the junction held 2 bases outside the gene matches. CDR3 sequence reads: CASSRAGGETQYF. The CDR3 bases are TGTGCCAGCAGTAGAGCGGGAGGAGAGACCCAGTACTTC.

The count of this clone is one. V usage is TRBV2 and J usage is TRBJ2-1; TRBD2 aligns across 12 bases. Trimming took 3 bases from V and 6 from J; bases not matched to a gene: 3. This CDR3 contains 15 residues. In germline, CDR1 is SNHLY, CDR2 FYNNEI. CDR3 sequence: CASSDASGGANEQFF. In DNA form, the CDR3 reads TGTGCCAGCAGTGACGCTAGCGGGGGGGCCAATGAGCAGTTCTTC.

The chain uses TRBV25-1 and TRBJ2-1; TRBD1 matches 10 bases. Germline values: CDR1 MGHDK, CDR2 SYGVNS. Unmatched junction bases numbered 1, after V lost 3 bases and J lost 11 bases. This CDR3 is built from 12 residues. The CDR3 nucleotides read TGTGCCAGCAGTGAGGACAGGGGGAAGCAGTTCTTC. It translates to CASSEDRGKQFF.

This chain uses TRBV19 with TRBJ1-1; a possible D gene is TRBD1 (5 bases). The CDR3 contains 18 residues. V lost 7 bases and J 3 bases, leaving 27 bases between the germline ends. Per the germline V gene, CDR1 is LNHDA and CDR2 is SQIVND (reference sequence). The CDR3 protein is CASTRAPGLAAGYTEAFF. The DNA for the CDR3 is TGTGCCAGTACTCGAGCTCCGGGACTCGCAGCCGGGTACACTGAAGCTTTCTTT.

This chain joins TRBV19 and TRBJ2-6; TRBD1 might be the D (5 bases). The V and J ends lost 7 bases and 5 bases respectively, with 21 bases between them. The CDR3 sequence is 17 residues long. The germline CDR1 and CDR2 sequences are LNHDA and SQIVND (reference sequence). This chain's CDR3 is CASNPQGTTGWANVLTF. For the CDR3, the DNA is TGTGCCAGTAACCCCCAGGGAACCACCGGGTGGGCCAACGTCCTGACTTTC.

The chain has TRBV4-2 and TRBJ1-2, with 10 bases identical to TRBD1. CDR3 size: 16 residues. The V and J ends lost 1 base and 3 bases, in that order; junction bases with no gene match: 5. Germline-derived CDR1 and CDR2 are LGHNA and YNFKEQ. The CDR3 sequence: CASSQAQDRGYYGYTF. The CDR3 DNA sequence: TGTGCCAGCAGCCAAGCCCAGGACAGGGGGTACTATGGCTACACCTTC.

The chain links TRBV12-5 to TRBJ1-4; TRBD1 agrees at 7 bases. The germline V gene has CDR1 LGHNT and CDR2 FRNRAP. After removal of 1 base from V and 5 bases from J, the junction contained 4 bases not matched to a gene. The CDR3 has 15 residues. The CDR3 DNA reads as TGTGCTAGTGGTTTGGGAGGGACAGTGAATGAAAAACTGTTTTTT. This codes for CASGLGGTVNEKLFF. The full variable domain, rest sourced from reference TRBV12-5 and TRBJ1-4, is DARVTQTPRHKVTEMGQEVTMRCQPILGHNTVFWYRQTMMQGLELLAYFRNRAPLDDSGMPKDRFSAEMPDATLATLKIQPSEPRDSAVYFCASGLGGTVNEKLFFGSGTQLSVL.

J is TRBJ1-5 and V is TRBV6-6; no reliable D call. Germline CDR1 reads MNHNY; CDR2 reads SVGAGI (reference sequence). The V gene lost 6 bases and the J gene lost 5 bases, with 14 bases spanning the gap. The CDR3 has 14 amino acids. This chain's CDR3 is CASRSDTGHQPQHF. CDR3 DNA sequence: TGTGCCAGCAGATCCGACACTGGGCATCAGCCCCAGCATTTT.

CDR3 bases: TGCGCCAGCAGCTACCGGGATTACAATGAGCAGTTCTTC. It specifies CASSYRDYNEQFF. The rearrangement joins TRBV4-1 to TRBJ2-1; possibly TRBD2 for D (5 bases). With 5 bases removed from V and 4 bases from J, the gap between germline ends came to 9 bases. Germline lookup yields CDR1 MGHRA and CDR2 YSYEKL. The CDR3 runs 13 residues.

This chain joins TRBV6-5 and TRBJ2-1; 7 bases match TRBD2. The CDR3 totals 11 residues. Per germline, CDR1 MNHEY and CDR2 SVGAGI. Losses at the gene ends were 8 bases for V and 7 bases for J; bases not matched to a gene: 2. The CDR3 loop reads CASLSGNEQFF. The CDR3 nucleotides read TGTGCCAGCCTTAGCGGGAATGAGCAGTTCTTC.